This T cell receptor (beta chain) was sequenced during a study of T-cell memory formation after mild COVID-19. Whole-study findings and limits: Contracting CD4+ clones sat mainly in CM and EM; CD8+ in EMRA.

The V and J ends lost 4 bases and 3 bases respectively, with 10 bases between them. From germline, CDR1 is LGHDT and CDR2 YNNKEL (reference sequence). The CDR3 runs 13 residues. A 5'RACE reaction primed in the constant segment made cDNA libraries of TCR alpha and TCR beta, and these carried sample barcodes and UMIs. TCRdb fed the 5' RACE reads into MiXCR, producing one record per CDR3 protein. The repertoire includes 530,000 or so distinct CDR3 sequences, about 18% of them detected once, and roughly 8.2% sits in the top ten. This clonotype was recorded at least ten times. The antigen is not known. The genes are TRBV3-1 and TRBJ2-7; maybe TRBD2 (6 bases). The specimen was PBMCs or a T cell subset sorted from them (not recorded which). The origin of this receptor is an adult woman who had mild COVID-19 (a few samples of this study predate the infection). Cell type and time point are not known. CDR3 sequence reads: CASSRRLDYEQYF. In DNA, the CDR3 is TGTGCCAGCAGCCGACGACTAGACTACGAGCAGTACTTC.